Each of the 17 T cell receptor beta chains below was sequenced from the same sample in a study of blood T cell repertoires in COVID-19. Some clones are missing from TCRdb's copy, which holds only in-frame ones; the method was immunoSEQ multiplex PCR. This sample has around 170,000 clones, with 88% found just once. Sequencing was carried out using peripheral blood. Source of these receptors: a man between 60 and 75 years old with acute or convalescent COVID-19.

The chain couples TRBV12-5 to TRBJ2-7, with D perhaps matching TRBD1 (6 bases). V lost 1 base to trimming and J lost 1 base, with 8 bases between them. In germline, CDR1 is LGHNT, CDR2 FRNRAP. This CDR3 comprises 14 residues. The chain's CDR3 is CASGLDRASYEQYF. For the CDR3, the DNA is TGTGCTAGTGGTTTGGACAGGGCATCCTACGAGCAGTACTTC.

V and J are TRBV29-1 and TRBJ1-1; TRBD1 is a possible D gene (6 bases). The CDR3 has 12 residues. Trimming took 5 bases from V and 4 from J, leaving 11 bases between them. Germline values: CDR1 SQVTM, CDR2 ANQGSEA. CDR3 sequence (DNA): TGCAGCGTTTCGGGACAAACCACTGAAGCTTTCTTT. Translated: CSVSGQTTEAFF.

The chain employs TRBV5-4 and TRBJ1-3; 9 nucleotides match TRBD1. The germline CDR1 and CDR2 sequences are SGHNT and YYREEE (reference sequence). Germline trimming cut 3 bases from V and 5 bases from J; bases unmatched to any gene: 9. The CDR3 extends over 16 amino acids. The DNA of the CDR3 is TGTGCCAGCAGCTCGTCTCCGGGACAGGGAAGAAACACCATATATTTT. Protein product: CASSSSPGQGRNTIYF.

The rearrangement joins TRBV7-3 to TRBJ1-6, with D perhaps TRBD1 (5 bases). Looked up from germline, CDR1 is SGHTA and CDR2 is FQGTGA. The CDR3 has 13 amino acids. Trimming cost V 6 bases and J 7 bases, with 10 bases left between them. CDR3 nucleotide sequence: TGTGCCAGCAGTCGACAGCCCAATTCACCCCTCCACTTT. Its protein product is CASSRQPNSPLHF.

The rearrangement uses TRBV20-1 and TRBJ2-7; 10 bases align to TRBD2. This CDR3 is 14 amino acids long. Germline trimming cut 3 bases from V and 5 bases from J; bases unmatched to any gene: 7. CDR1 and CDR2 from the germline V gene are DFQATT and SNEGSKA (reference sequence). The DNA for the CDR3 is TGCAGTGCTAGTCAAGCGGGAGGGCCGGACGAGCAGTACTTC. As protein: CSASQAGGPDEQYF.

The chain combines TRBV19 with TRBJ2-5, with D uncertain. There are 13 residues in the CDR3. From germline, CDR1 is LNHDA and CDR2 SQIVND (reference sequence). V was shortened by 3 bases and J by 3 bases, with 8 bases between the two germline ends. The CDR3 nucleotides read TGTGCCAGTAGTATCACAGCTAAAGAGACCCAGTACTTC. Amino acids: CASSITAKETQYF.

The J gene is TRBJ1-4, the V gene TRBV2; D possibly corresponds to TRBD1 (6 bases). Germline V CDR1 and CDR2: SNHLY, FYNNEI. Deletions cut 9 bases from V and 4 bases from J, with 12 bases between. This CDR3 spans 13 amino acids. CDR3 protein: CARGWTDNEKLFF. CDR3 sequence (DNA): TGTGCCAGGGGTTGGACAGATAATGAAAAACTGTTTTTT.

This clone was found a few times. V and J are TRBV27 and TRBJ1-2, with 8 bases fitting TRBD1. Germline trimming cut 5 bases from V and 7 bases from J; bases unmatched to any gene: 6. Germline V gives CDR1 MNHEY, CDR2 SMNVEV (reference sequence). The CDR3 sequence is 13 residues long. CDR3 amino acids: CASSKQGDFGYTF. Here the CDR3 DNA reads TGTGCCAGCAGTAAACAGGGGGACTTTGGCTACACCTTC.

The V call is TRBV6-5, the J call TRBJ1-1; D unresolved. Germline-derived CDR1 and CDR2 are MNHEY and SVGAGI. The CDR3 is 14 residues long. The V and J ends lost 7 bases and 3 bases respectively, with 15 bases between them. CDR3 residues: CASTKGGFYTEAFF. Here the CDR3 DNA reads TGTGCCAGCACCAAGGGAGGGTTTTACACTGAAGCTTTCTTT.

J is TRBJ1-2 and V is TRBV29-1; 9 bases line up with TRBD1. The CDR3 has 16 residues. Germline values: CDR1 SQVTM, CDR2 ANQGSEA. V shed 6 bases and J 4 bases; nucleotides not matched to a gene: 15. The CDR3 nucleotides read TGCAGCGTCCTTATCCCGGGACAGGGCCCTCTCTATGGCTACACCTTC. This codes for CSVLIPGQGPLYGYTF. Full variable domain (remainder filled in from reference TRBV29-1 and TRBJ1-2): SAVISQKPSRDICQRGTSLTIQCQVDSQVTMMFWYRQQPGQSLTLIATANQGSEATYESGFVIDKFPISRPNLTFSTLTVSNMSPEDSSIYLCSVLIPGQGPLYGYTFGSGTRLTVV.

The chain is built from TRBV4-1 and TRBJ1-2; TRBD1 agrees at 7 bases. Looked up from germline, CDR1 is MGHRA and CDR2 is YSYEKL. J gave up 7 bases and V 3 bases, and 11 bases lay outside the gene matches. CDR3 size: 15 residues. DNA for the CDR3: TGCGCCAGCAGCCAGGGGACAGACAGGTCGGCTGGCTACACCTTC. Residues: CASSQGTDRSAGYTF.

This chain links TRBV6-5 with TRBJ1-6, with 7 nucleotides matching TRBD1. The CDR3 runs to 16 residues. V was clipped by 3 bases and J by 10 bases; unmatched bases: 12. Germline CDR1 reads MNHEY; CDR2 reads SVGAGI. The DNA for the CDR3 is TGTGCCAGCAGTTATTCCCCCGGGACAGCCAACTCACCCCTCCACTTT. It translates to CASSYSPGTANSPLHF.

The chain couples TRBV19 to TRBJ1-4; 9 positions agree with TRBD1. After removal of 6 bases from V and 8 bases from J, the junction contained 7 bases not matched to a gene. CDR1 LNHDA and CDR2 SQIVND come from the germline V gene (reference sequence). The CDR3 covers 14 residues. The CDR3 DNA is TGTGCCAGTAGGGGGGGACAGGGTCGGGAAAAACTGTTTTTT. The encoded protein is CASRGGQGREKLFF.

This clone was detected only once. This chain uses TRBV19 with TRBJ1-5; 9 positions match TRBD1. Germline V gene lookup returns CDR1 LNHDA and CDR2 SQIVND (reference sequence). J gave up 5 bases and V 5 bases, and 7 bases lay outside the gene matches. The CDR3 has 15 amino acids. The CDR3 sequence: CASSQAGQGHQPQHF. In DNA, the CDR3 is TGTGCCAGTAGTCAAGCGGGACAGGGCCATCAGCCCCAGCATTTT.

CDR3 nucleotides: TGTGCCAGCAGTGAGAAGCGGATCAACACCGGGGAGCTGTTTTTT. It translates to CASSEKRINTGELFF. V is TRBV2 and J is TRBJ2-2; possible D gene TRBD2, 5 bases. The germline V and J ends were trimmed by 3 bases and 2 bases, with 10 bases remaining between them. The CDR3 extends over 15 amino acids. The germline gives CDR1 SNHLY, CDR2 FYNNEI. The entire variable domain, with the rest obtained from reference TRBV2 and TRBJ2-2, is as follows: EPEVTQTPSHQVTQMGQEVILRCVPISNHLYFYWYRQILGQKVEFLVSFYNNEISEKSEIFDDQFSVERPDGSNFTLKIRSTKLEDSAMYFCASSEKRINTGELFFGEGSRLTVL.

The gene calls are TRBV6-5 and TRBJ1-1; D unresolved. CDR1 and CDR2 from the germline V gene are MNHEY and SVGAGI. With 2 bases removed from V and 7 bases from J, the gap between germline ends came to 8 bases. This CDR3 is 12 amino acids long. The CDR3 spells CASSYTGIEAFF. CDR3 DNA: TGTGCCAGCAGTTACACGGGGATTGAAGCTTTCTTT.

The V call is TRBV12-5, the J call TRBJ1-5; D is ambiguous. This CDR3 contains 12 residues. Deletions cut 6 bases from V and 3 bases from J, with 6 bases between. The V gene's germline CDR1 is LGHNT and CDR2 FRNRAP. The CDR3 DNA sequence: TGTGCTAGTGGGAGTTACAATCAGCCCCAGCATTTT. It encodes CASGSYNQPQHF.